Following are 13 T cell receptor beta chains from one sample sequenced in a study of cytomegalovirus exposure and HLA in healthy donors. With 60 Vbeta and 13 Jbeta primers, the PCR was carried out. Profiled with immunoSEQ multiplex PCR; TCRdb holds only in-frame clones, not every one. The sample table sets out around 51,000 clones. The specimen sequenced was PBMCs. These receptors were taken from a man aged 35 to 55 in good health and CMV-seropositive.

This rearrangement joins TRBV7-8 to TRBJ1-4; D call uncertain. Between the trimmed V and J ends, which lost 5 bases and 4 bases, there was a span of 17 bases. This CDR3 region has 16 residues. The germline V gene has CDR1 SGHVS and CDR2 FQNEAQ. CDR3 sequence (DNA): TGTGCCAGCAGCCCCGAGGGTGCAGTCCATAATGAAAAACTGTTTTTT. As protein: CASSPEGAVHNEKLFF.

V usage is TRBV7-2 and J usage is TRBJ2-3; tentatively, D is TRBD2 (7 bases). This CDR3 is 15 amino acids long. The V gene's germline CDR1 is SGHTA and CDR2 FQGNSA. The V end lost 5 bases, the J end lost 6 bases, and 18 bases lay between the germline ends. The CDR3 DNA reads TGTGCCAGCAGCCCGTCGCTAGGGGGGGCGGATACGCAGTATTTT. Its translation: CASSPSLGGADTQYF.

This rearrangement joins TRBV6-1 to TRBJ1-1; D uncertain. The CDR3 is 13 residues long. Per germline, CDR1 MNHNS and CDR2 SASEGT. Trimming removed 1 base from V and 8 bases from J, with 11 bases in between. For the CDR3, the DNA is TGTGCCAGCAGTGAAGAGCCCGAGCTCGAAGCTTTCTTT. Its translation: CASSEEPELEAFF.

The CDR3, as DNA: TGTGCCAGCTCACCCAGCGGGAGGGACTCCTACGAGCAGTACTTC. Translation: CASSPSGRDSYEQYF. The V gene is TRBV18, the J gene TRBJ2-7; 10 bases align to TRBD2. In germline, CDR1 is KGHSH, CDR2 LQKENI. The ends lost 3 bases at V and 0 bases at J; junction bases unmatched: 2. The CDR3 has 15 amino acids.

The chain carries TRBV6-6 and TRBJ2-7; a possible D gene is TRBD2 (5 bases). The germline V gene has CDR1 MNHNY and CDR2 SVGAGI (reference sequence). There are 13 residues in the CDR3. With 5 bases removed from V and 3 bases from J, the gap between germline ends came to 11 bases. The chain's CDR3 is CASSPRGRYEQYF. DNA for the CDR3: TGTGCCAGCAGTCCCCGCGGGCGCTACGAGCAGTACTTC.

V and J are TRBV10-2 and TRBJ2-3; D might be TRBD1 (5 bases). V was cut by 7 bases and J by 2 bases, with 13 bases left in between. CDR1 is WSHSY, CDR2 SAAADI, per germline. The CDR3 runs 14 residues. CDR3 coding DNA: TGCGCCAGCACCCCTAGGGGTCACACAGATACGCAGTATTTT. Amino acids: CASTPRGHTDTQYF.

The V call is TRBV6-1, the J call TRBJ2-7, with TRBD1 as a possible D gene (6 bases). Germline assignment: CDR1 MNHNS and CDR2 SASEGT. The CDR3 loop spans 13 amino acids. The ends were cut back, 2 bases at V and 4 bases at J, with 9 bases in the middle. CDR3 protein: CASSELTGYEQYF. The CDR3 DNA reads as TGTGCCAGCAGTGAACTTACAGGGTACGAGCAGTACTTC.

In DNA, the CDR3 is TGCGCCAGCAGCCAAGGAGAATTCTACGAGCAGTACTTC. Translated, it gives CASSQGEFYEQYF. The chain carries TRBV4-1 and TRBJ2-5; no reliable D call. The end of the DNA is better explained by TRBJ2-7, so the J call may be wrong. The CDR3 runs 13 residues. From germline, CDR1 is MGHRA and CDR2 YSYEKL.

The chain recombines TRBV19 with TRBJ2-5, with TRBD1 as a possible D gene (6 bases). The CDR3 is 13 residues long. Per the germline V gene, CDR1 is LNHDA and CDR2 is SQIVND (reference sequence). V lost 5 bases and J lost 4, with 11 bases in between. CDR3 nucleotide sequence: TGTGCCAGTAGTTCACAGGGTTCAGAGACCCAGTACTTC. It specifies CASSSQGSETQYF.

This chain links TRBV30 with TRBJ1-5, with a tentative D call TRBD1 (5 bases). The CDR3 is made up of 15 amino acids. Trimming pared 0 bases from V and 9 bases from J, leaving 18 bases between. Germline CDR1 and CDR2: GTSNPN and SVGIG (reference sequence). CDR3 DNA: TGTGCCTGGAGTGTACGCGGGGCAGGGAATGGGCCCCAGCATTTT. Translation: CAWSVRGAGNGPQHF.

The J gene is TRBJ1-4, the V gene TRBV9; D is perhaps TRBD1 (5 bases). V lost 3 bases and J lost 2, with 5 bases in between. CDR1 is SGDLS, CDR2 YYNGEE, per germline. The CDR3 has 13 residues. The CDR3 protein is CASSGQTNEKLFF. The DNA of the CDR3 is TGTGCCAGCAGCGGACAGACTAATGAAAAACTGTTTTTT.

The rearrangement joins TRBV6-5 to TRBJ2-3, with D possibly TRBD2 on 6 matching bases. This CDR3 has 16 residues. CDR1 is MNHEY and CDR2 is SVGAGI in the germline V gene. Trimming removed 3 bases at V and 3 bases at J, with 16 bases between. The CDR3 nucleotides are TGTGCCAGCAGTTATGGGACGGGAGTGGGGACAGATACGCAGTATTTT. It is translated as CASSYGTGVGTDTQYF.

The CDR3 nucleotides read TGTGCCAGTAGTATCTCCCTTGCACAGGCTGAAAAACTGTTTTTT. It codes for CASSISLAQAEKLFF. The chain has TRBV19 and TRBJ1-4; D is perhaps TRBD1 (5 bases). The germline gives CDR1 LNHDA, CDR2 SQIVND (reference sequence). V shed 3 bases and J shed 7 bases, with 15 bases lying between them. CDR3 length: 15 amino acids.